This T cell receptor beta chain appears in the sequencing data of a study of cytotoxic CD8 clonotypes in ibrutinib-treated CLL. For the study at large: Response material was collected after a median approximately 12 months of treatment, range 6 to 36.

This clone has only a few counts. Its antigen is still unknown. Clones were read by immunoSEQ multiplex PCR, and TCRdb kept only the in-frame ones, dropping some. The sample records more than 140,000 clones, approximately 75% being singletons. This CDR3 is 14 amino acids long. CDR1 and CDR2 (germline): LGHNA, YNFKEQ. The V and J ends lost 1 base and 4 bases respectively, with 11 bases between them. Study-wide results and limits: Public clonotypes were seen rarely and were contracted or stable on treatment. Clonality climbed at ibrutinib response, then dropped toward baseline at progression.

J is TRBJ2-7 and V is TRBV4-2, with D perhaps TRBD1 (6 bases). Sample: PBMCs, taken after 12 months of ibrutinib treatment. The sequence came from a human donor with chronic lymphocytic leukemia. The CDR3 sequence: CASSQVSDSYEQYF. The CDR3 DNA is TGTGCCAGCAGCCAAGTCTCGGACAGTTACGAGCAGTACTTC.